This is a list of T cell receptor beta chains from one sample in a study of blood T cell repertoires in COVID-19. Clones were read by immunoSEQ multiplex PCR, and TCRdb kept only the in-frame ones, dropping some. The data show 310,000 or so clones, about 85% seen once. Sequencing used peripheral blood. All receptors come from a woman in her forties or fifties who had recovered from COVID-19. The CDR3 runs from the conserved cysteine through the conserved F or W. D genes are given only for firm matches. Size tells how often a clone was seen (once, few, many) or the class of an expanded clone, and some rows leave it out.

-	TRBV9	TRBD1	TRBJ1-6	TGTGCCAGCAGCCCAGGGGACAGAGGATCACCCCTCCACTTT	CASSPGDRGSPLHF
-	TRBV5-1	TRBD2	TRBJ2-5	TGCGCCAGCAGCTCCGGACTAGCGGGGGGAACCCAAGAGACCCAGTACTTC	CASSSGLAGGTQETQYF
-	TRBV19	TRBD1	TRBJ1-1	TGTGCCAGTAGATCCCCGGGACAGCCCTACACTGAAGCTTTCTTT	CASRSPGQPYTEAFF
-	TRBV15	TRBD1	TRBJ1-4	TGTGCCACCGGGACGACAGGGCGAAGAGATGAAAAACTGTTTTTT	CATGTTGRRDEKLFF
-	TRBV7-2	-	TRBJ2-3	TGTGCCAGCAGCTTTCTGCCGCGGAGCGGGTACACAGATACGCAGTATTTT	CASSFLPRSGYTDTQYF
-	TRBV30	-	TRBJ2-2	TGTGCCTGGAGTGCCGACTGGGCCGGGGAGCTGTTTTTT	CAWSADWAGELFF
-	TRBV7-2	-	TRBJ2-7	TGTGCCAGCAGCTTGGAGATTCGCTACGAGCAGTACTTC	CASSLEIRYEQYF
-	TRBV24-1	TRBD2	TRBJ2-2	TGTGCCACCAGTGATTCGTGGACTAGCGGGAGGCATTTGAACACCGGGGAGCTGTTTTTT	CATSDSWTSGRHLNTGELFF
-	TRBV28	TRBD1	TRBJ1-2	TGTGCCAGCAGCACCCCCGGGACAGGGTGGGACTATGGCTACACCTTC	CASSTPGTGWDYGYTF
once	TRBV19	-	TRBJ2-7	TGTGCCAGTAGTATAGGGGCGAGAAAAGGGGACGAGCAGTACTTC	CASSIGARKGDEQYF
-	TRBV30	-	TRBJ1-5	TGTGCCTGGAGTGTATCCCTCCCGGGTAGCAATCAGCCCCAGCATTTT	CAWSVSLPGSNQPQHF
-	TRBV27	-	TRBJ1-1	TGTGCCAGCAGTCTAAGATCGAACACTGAAGCTTTCTTT	CASSLRSNTEAFF
-	TRBV5-1	-	TRBJ1-3	TGCGCCAGCAGCTCGTCGGAGGGATCTGGAAACACCATATATTTT	CASSSSEGSGNTIYF
-	TRBV5-5	TRBD1	TRBJ1-1	TGTGCCAGCACCCTGGGGGACAGGGTAATCCCTGAAGCTTTCTTT	CASTLGDRVIPEAFF
-	TRBV7-2	-	TRBJ2-1	TGTGCCAGCAGCTTAGCGGCGGGGCTATACAATGAGCAGTTCTTC	CASSLAAGLYNEQFF
-	TRBV10-3	TRBD1	TRBJ1-2	TGTGCCATCAGGGGACAGGGAAGGGATGGCTACACCTTC	CAIRGQGRDGYTF
-	TRBV12-3/TRBV12-4	-	TRBJ1-2	TGTGCCAGCAGTTCCAACAGCGGCTACACCTTC	CASSSNSGYTF
-	TRBV27	TRBD1	TRBJ1-2	TGTGCCAGCAGTTTAACCGTCCAGGGGGCGCATGGTGGCTACACCTTC	CASSLTVQGAHGGYTF
-	TRBV7-2	-	TRBJ1-3	TGTGCCAGCAGCTTCCGCGGGTTCTCCTCTGGAAACACCATATATTTT	CASSFRGFSSGNTIYF
-	TRBV27	TRBD2	TRBJ2-3	TGTGCCAGCAGTTTGCGCGGGGGGCGGGGGAAAGATACGCAGTATTTT	CASSLRGGRGKDTQYF
-	TRBV5-1	-	TRBJ2-7	TGCGCCAGCAGCTTGGGCCAGCAGGGCCTCTCCTACGAGCAGTACTTC	CASSLGQQGLSYEQYF
-	TRBV10-3	-	TRBJ2-7	TGTGCCATCAGTGAGGGGGCGGGGGAGCAGTACTTC	CAISEGAGEQYF
-	TRBV6-5	-	TRBJ1-1	TGTGCCAGCAGGTCGGGAGGGGCTATGAACACTGAAGCTTTCTTT	CASRSGGAMNTEAFF
-	TRBV5-1	-	TRBJ2-2	TGCGCCAGCAGCACCGGGGACTTCGGGAACACCGGGGAGCTGTTTTTT	CASSTGDFGNTGELFF
-	TRBV7-3	-	TRBJ1-2	TGTGCCAGCAGCTTAGCCCCTGGCAGTTTATATGGCTACACCTTC	CASSLAPGSLYGYTF
-	TRBV6-6	TRBD1	TRBJ1-2	TGTGCCAGTACGGACAGGGGGACCTCTAACTATGGCTACACCTTC	CASTDRGTSNYGYTF
once	TRBV30	-	TRBJ1-3	TGTGCCCTGCACCCAGGGATAGGAAACACCATATATTTT	CALHPGIGNTIYF
-	TRBV4-3	TRBD1	TRBJ2-7	TGCGCCAGCAGCCGCATAGGGGGCGAAGGTGAGCAGTACTTC	CASSRIGGEGEQYF
-	TRBV5-1	TRBD2	TRBJ2-1	TGCGCCAGCAGCCCCGGGACTAGCGGGGGGGCCTTAGATGAGCAGTTCTTC	CASSPGTSGGALDEQFF
-	TRBV9	TRBD1	TRBJ1-2	TGTGCCAGCAGCCCCCGGACAGGGGAAGGGGGCTACACCTTC	CASSPRTGEGGYTF
-	TRBV27	TRBD1	TRBJ2-1	TGTGCCAGCAGTCTCTCCGGGACAGTGAATGAGCAGTTCTTC	CASSLSGTVNEQFF
-	TRBV12-3/TRBV12-4	-	TRBJ1-5	TGTGCCAGCAGTTTTCGGGGTGCTCAGCCCCAGCATTTT	CASSFRGAQPQHF